The rows below give T cell receptor beta chains drawn from one sample of a study of blood T cells in healthy people across ages. TCRdb used MiXCR to reprocess the 5' RACE reads, holding one entry per CDR3 protein. The sample has under 800,000 distinct CDR3 sequences, roughly 43% seen once. The specimen sequenced was blood. These receptors originate from an older woman in good health. Both conserved end residues are part of each CDR3. The D gene is left open where the match is weak. Clone sizes are given selectively: once, few, many, or a class where the clone is expanded.

CDR3nt: TGTGCCACCAGTGATTCCCCGACTAGCGGGAATGAGCAGTTCTTC
CDR3aa: CATSDSPTSGNEQFF
abundance: -
d_gene: TRBD2
v_gene: TRBV24-1
j_gene: TRBJ2-1

CDR3nt: TGTGCCAGCAGCTACGCCGATGGTTCCACTGAAGCTTTCTTT
CDR3aa: CASSYADGSTEAFF
abundance: -
d_gene: -
v_gene: TRBV9
j_gene: TRBJ1-1

CDR3nt: TGCATCCAATCGGGGGCCTCGGACTATGGCTACACCTTC
CDR3aa: CIQSGASDYGYTF
abundance: -
d_gene: -
v_gene: TRBV20-1
j_gene: TRBJ1-2

CDR3nt: TGTGCCAGCAGCCAAGATACTGATAAGCCCCTGGCGCAGTATTTT
CDR3aa: CASSQDTDKPLAQYF
abundance: few
d_gene: -
v_gene: TRBV4-2
j_gene: TRBJ2-3

CDR3nt: TGCAGTGCAACCGGACTAGCGGGCTTTTACCAAGAGACCCAGTACTTC
CDR3aa: CSATGLAGFYQETQYF
abundance: once
d_gene: TRBD2
v_gene: TRBV20-1
j_gene: TRBJ2-5

CDR3nt: TGTACCAGCACCAGGACAGGGGACACCGGGGAGCTGTTTTTT
CDR3aa: CTSTRTGDTGELFF
abundance: -
d_gene: TRBD1
v_gene: TRBV28
j_gene: TRBJ2-2

CDR3nt: TGCAGCGTTGAAGATAGCCCAGGGCTAACCTACGAGCAGTACTTC
CDR3aa: CSVEDSPGLTYEQYF
abundance: -
d_gene: -
v_gene: TRBV29-1
j_gene: TRBJ2-7

CDR3nt: TGTGCCAGCAGCAAATCGACTAGCGGGGTTTACAATGAGCAGTTCTTC
CDR3aa: CASSKSTSGVYNEQFF
abundance: -
d_gene: TRBD2
v_gene: TRBV7-9
j_gene: TRBJ2-1

CDR3nt: TGTGCCAGCAGTAGGGACCCAACCTACGAGCAGTACTTC
CDR3aa: CASSRDPTYEQYF
abundance: -
d_gene: -
v_gene: TRBV6-5
j_gene: TRBJ2-7

CDR3nt: TGTGCCAGCAGTGAATTGTCCGGGGGTGGCAATTCACCCCTCCACTTT
CDR3aa: CASSELSGGGNSPLHF
abundance: -
d_gene: -
v_gene: TRBV25-1
j_gene: TRBJ1-6

CDR3nt: TGTGCCAGCAGCCAAGAAACGGGAGGTTCTAATCAGCCCCAGCATTTT
CDR3aa: CASSQETGGSNQPQHF
abundance: few
d_gene: -
v_gene: TRBV3-1
j_gene: TRBJ1-5

CDR3nt: TGTGCCAGCAGTTACTCGTGGGACAGTTTAGACTATGGCTACACCTTC
CDR3aa: CASSYSWDSLDYGYTF
abundance: -
d_gene: TRBD1
v_gene: TRBV6-6
j_gene: TRBJ1-2

CDR3nt: TGTGCCAGCAGCCAAGATCAGATAGGGCAGGGCGACGGCTACACCTTC
CDR3aa: CASSQDQIGQGDGYTF
abundance: many
d_gene: -
v_gene: TRBV4-2
j_gene: TRBJ1-2

CDR3nt: TGCGCCAGCGGCGAGGGACAACAAACGCGGAATGAGCAGTTCTTC
CDR3aa: CASGEGQQTRNEQFF
abundance: -
d_gene: -
v_gene: TRBV5-1
j_gene: TRBJ2-1

CDR3nt: TGTGCCAGCAGTTATGATATTTTCTACGAGCAGTACTTC
CDR3aa: CASSYDIFYEQYF
abundance: few
d_gene: -
v_gene: TRBV6-5
j_gene: TRBJ2-7

CDR3nt: TGTGCCAGCAGTCGAATAGCGGGAGGGGGAGATACGCAGTATTTT
CDR3aa: CASSRIAGGGDTQYF
abundance: -
d_gene: TRBD2
v_gene: TRBV6-5
j_gene: TRBJ2-3

CDR3nt: TGCAGTGCTAGGGAAATACAGAGGCTAGCCAAAAACATTCAGTACTTC
CDR3aa: CSAREIQRLAKNIQYF
abundance: -
d_gene: -
v_gene: TRBV20-1
j_gene: TRBJ2-4

CDR3nt: TGCAGCGTTGAATTTGGCGGGAATGGAGATACGCAGTATTTT
CDR3aa: CSVEFGGNGDTQYF
abundance: many
d_gene: -
v_gene: TRBV29-1
j_gene: TRBJ2-3

CDR3nt: TGTGCCAGCAGCCCTAGCGGGGGACCTCAAGAGACCCAGTACTTC
CDR3aa: CASSPSGGPQETQYF
abundance: many
d_gene: TRBD2
v_gene: TRBV3-1
j_gene: TRBJ2-5

CDR3nt: TGTGCCAGCAGCTTAGAGCTAGCGGATGAGCAGTTCTTC
CDR3aa: CASSLELADEQFF
abundance: few
d_gene: TRBD2
v_gene: TRBV11-1
j_gene: TRBJ2-1

CDR3nt: TGTGCCAGCAGCCAAGATGGAGGGGGGGACACTGAAGCTTTCTTT
CDR3aa: CASSQDGGGDTEAFF
abundance: once
d_gene: -
v_gene: TRBV4-2
j_gene: TRBJ1-1

CDR3nt: TGTGCCAGCAGCTTAGGCGTGGGGAAAGAGCAGTACTTC
CDR3aa: CASSLGVGKEQYF
abundance: few
d_gene: -
v_gene: TRBV7-9
j_gene: TRBJ2-7

CDR3nt: TGTGCCAGCAGCCCACAAGTTCGGTACGAGCAGTACTTC
CDR3aa: CASSPQVRYEQYF
abundance: -
d_gene: -
v_gene: TRBV14
j_gene: TRBJ2-7

CDR3nt: TGCAGTGCCGGATTCGGCAATCAGCCCCAGCATTTT
CDR3aa: CSAGFGNQPQHF
abundance: -
d_gene: -
v_gene: TRBV29-1
j_gene: TRBJ1-5

CDR3nt: TGCAGCGTTGGTTCCAGGGGATTGGGTGAAGCTTTCTTT
CDR3aa: CSVGSRGLGEAFF
abundance: few
d_gene: -
v_gene: TRBV29-1
j_gene: TRBJ1-1

CDR3nt: TGCAGTGCCAAGACAGAGCAAGAGACCCAGTACTTC
CDR3aa: CSAKTEQETQYF
abundance: -
d_gene: -
v_gene: TRBV20-1
j_gene: TRBJ2-5

CDR3nt: TGCGCCAGCAGCCAAGATCCCTTCAGATCAGGGGGAGGCAATCAGCCCCAGCATTTT
CDR3aa: CASSQDPFRSGGGNQPQHF
abundance: -
d_gene: TRBD1
v_gene: TRBV4-1
j_gene: TRBJ1-5

CDR3nt: TGCAGTGCTCGAAAGCGGGATTGGTACTACAATGAGCAGTTCTTC
CDR3aa: CSARKRDWYYNEQFF
abundance: -
d_gene: TRBD2
v_gene: TRBV20-1
j_gene: TRBJ2-1

CDR3nt: TGTGCTAGTGGTATAGACTTGCAGGGCAAGCAGTTCTTC
CDR3aa: CASGIDLQGKQFF
abundance: -
d_gene: -
v_gene: TRBV12-5
j_gene: TRBJ2-1

CDR3nt: TGTGCCAGCAGCAAATCCCGGACTAGCGGAGAAGATGAGCAGTTCTTC
CDR3aa: CASSKSRTSGEDEQFF
abundance: -
d_gene: -
v_gene: TRBV21-1
j_gene: TRBJ2-1

CDR3nt: TGTGCCAGCAGCCTAAGGACTAGCGGGAGGAGCTCCTACAATGAGCAGTTCTTC
CDR3aa: CASSLRTSGRSSYNEQFF
abundance: -
d_gene: TRBD2
v_gene: TRBV7-8
j_gene: TRBJ2-1

CDR3nt: TGTGCCAGCACCGCGGATTACACAGGGGGCTACGAGCAGTACTTC
CDR3aa: CASTADYTGGYEQYF
abundance: few
d_gene: TRBD1
v_gene: TRBV7-6
j_gene: TRBJ2-7

CDR3nt: TGTGCCACCAGTGACCCCAAAATTCGTGAGCAGTACTTC
CDR3aa: CATSDPKIREQYF
abundance: -
d_gene: -
v_gene: TRBV24-1
j_gene: TRBJ2-7

CDR3nt: TGTGCCAGCAGTTGGACAGGGGTCAATGAAAAACTGTTTTTT
CDR3aa: CASSWTGVNEKLFF
abundance: -
d_gene: TRBD1
v_gene: TRBV2
j_gene: TRBJ1-4

CDR3nt: TGTGCCATCAGTGGGGGGCCTGGGGCCAACGTCCTGACTTTC
CDR3aa: CAISGGPGANVLTF
abundance: -
d_gene: -
v_gene: TRBV10-3
j_gene: TRBJ2-6

CDR3nt: TGTGCCAGCAGCCAAACGAGGATTGTGAATGAGCAGTTCTTC
CDR3aa: CASSQTRIVNEQFF
abundance: -
d_gene: -
v_gene: TRBV3-1
j_gene: TRBJ2-1

CDR3nt: TGCAGCGTCCACTCGGGACTAGCGGCCTCCTACAATGAGCAGTTCTTC
CDR3aa: CSVHSGLAASYNEQFF
abundance: many
d_gene: TRBD2
v_gene: TRBV29-1
j_gene: TRBJ2-1

CDR3nt: TGTGCCAGCAGCCAAGAGGAGACCCTCCAAGAGACCCAGTACTTC
CDR3aa: CASSQEETLQETQYF
abundance: -
d_gene: -
v_gene: TRBV3-1
j_gene: TRBJ2-5

CDR3nt: TGTGCCAGCAAAGGTGGGACTAGCACAGATACGCAGTATTTT
CDR3aa: CASKGGTSTDTQYF
abundance: few
d_gene: -
v_gene: TRBV28
j_gene: TRBJ2-3

CDR3nt: TGTGCCAGCAGCCAAGAAACTCGGGGACAGTATGGCTACACCTTC
CDR3aa: CASSQETRGQYGYTF
abundance: many
d_gene: TRBD1
v_gene: TRBV4-2
j_gene: TRBJ1-2

CDR3nt: TGCAGTGCTACCCAACCGGACGGAGAATCCCTGAACACTGAAGCTTTCTTT
CDR3aa: CSATQPDGESLNTEAFF
abundance: -
d_gene: -
v_gene: TRBV20-1
j_gene: TRBJ1-1

CDR3nt: TGCGCCAGCAGCGCTGACGGTCCCCCGAACACCGGGGAGCTGTTTTTT
CDR3aa: CASSADGPPNTGELFF
abundance: -
d_gene: -
v_gene: TRBV10-1
j_gene: TRBJ2-2

CDR3nt: TGTGCCAGCAGCCAAGGCCGGGGGGAGCAGTTCTTC
CDR3aa: CASSQGRGEQFF
abundance: -
d_gene: -
v_gene: TRBV3-1
j_gene: TRBJ2-1

CDR3nt: TGTGCCAGCAGCTTAGACGGGGGGAGGGATACGCAGTATTTT
CDR3aa: CASSLDGGRDTQYF
abundance: -
d_gene: TRBD2
v_gene: TRBV7-3
j_gene: TRBJ2-3

CDR3nt: TGTGCCAGCAGCCATGGGGCCTACTACAATGAGCAGTTCTTC
CDR3aa: CASSHGAYYNEQFF
abundance: many
d_gene: -
v_gene: TRBV3-1
j_gene: TRBJ2-1